This passage covers 30 T cell receptor beta chains from one sample sequenced in a study of tissue T cells after allogeneic stem cell transplantation. Only in-frame clones appear in the TCRdb table, and some are missing; sequencing was by immunoSEQ multiplex PCR. The sample includes 9,000 to 10,000 clones, roughly three fifths of them seen just once. Sequencing was performed on tissue from the jejunum, taken at autopsy. These receptors all stem from a female donor at least 60 years old with lung cancer.

This clone has only a few counts. This chain links TRBV6-5 with TRBJ2-7; D is perhaps TRBD1 (5 bases). V lost 2 bases and J lost 5, with 10 bases in between. This CDR3 has 13 amino acids. The germline CDR1 and CDR2 sequences are MNHEY and SVGAGI. The CDR3 here is CASSYEAGNEQYF. CDR3 nucleotide sequence: TGTGCCAGCAGTTACGAAGCAGGGAACGAGCAGTACTTC.

This chain uses TRBV2 with TRBJ2-3, with 11 bases that match TRBD2. The CDR3 covers 15 residues. The ends lost 3 bases at V and 3 bases at J; junction bases unmatched: 2. In germline, CDR1 is SNHLY, CDR2 FYNNEI. The CDR3 here is CASSDVAGGTDTQYF. CDR3 coding DNA: TGTGCCAGCAGTGATGTAGCGGGGGGGACAGATACGCAGTATTTT. Full variable domain (outside the CDR3, taken from reference TRBV2 and TRBJ2-3): EPEVTQTPSHQVTQMGQEVILRCVPISNHLYFYWYRQILGQKVEFLVSFYNNEISEKSEIFDDQFSVERPDGSNFTLKIRSTKLEDSAMYFCASSDVAGGTDTQYFGPGTRLTVL.

In the case of this clone: This sample includes further DNA sequences coding for the same CDR3. The V and J genes are TRBV4-3 and TRBJ2-3; 7 bases are a match to TRBD2. Germline values: CDR1 LGHNA, CDR2 YSLEER. The V gene end was trimmed by 3 bases and the J gene end by 5 bases; junction bases not matched to a gene: 14. The CDR3 is made up of 17 amino acids. CDR3 region: CASSHPGSSGGLDTQYF. The CDR3 bases are TGCGCCAGCAGCCACCCGGGGTCTAGCGGAGGGTTAGATACGCAGTATTTT.

In its sample, this clone was seen once. The chain couples TRBV10-3 to TRBJ1-2; weak D call: TRBD1 (5 bases). Germline-derived CDR1 and CDR2 are ENHRY and SYGVKD. The CDR3 spans 11 residues. The germline V and J ends were trimmed by 6 bases and 7 bases, with 9 bases remaining between them. The CDR3 loop reads CAIRGDRGYTF. The CDR3 DNA reads TGTGCCATCAGGGGGGACCGTGGCTACACCTTC.

V and J are TRBV11-2 and TRBJ1-2; weak D call: TRBD1 (6 bases). Per germline, CDR1 SGHAT and CDR2 FQNNGV. The CDR3 runs to 15 residues. Trimming pared 0 bases from V and 6 bases from J, leaving 14 bases between. CDR3 region: CASSLDYTRGDGYTF. CDR3 nucleotides: TGTGCCAGCAGCTTAGATTATACAAGGGGGGATGGCTACACCTTC.

This clone was seen a few times. V is TRBV7-2 and J is TRBJ2-3, with 16 bases that match TRBD2. Germline V gives CDR1 SGHTA, CDR2 FQGNSA. Trimming removed 2 bases from V and 6 bases from J; junction bases left unmatched: 8. This CDR3 is 18 amino acids long. The CDR3 loop is CASSLRRGTSGRGDTQYF. The CDR3 DNA is TGTGCCAGCAGCTTAAGGCGGGGGACTAGCGGGAGGGGCGATACGCAGTATTTT. Full variable domain (missing parts from reference TRBV7-2 and TRBJ2-3): GAGVSQSPSNKVTEKGKDVELRCDPISGHTALYWYRQSLGQGLEFLIYFQGNSAPDKSGLPSDRFSAERTGGSVSTLTIQRTQQEDSAVYLCASSLRRGTSGRGDTQYFGPGTRLTVL.

The chain has TRBV11-2 and TRBJ1-2; D not resolved. Per the germline V gene, CDR1 is SGHAT and CDR2 is FQNNGV. V was cut by 5 bases and J by 3 bases, with 19 bases left in between. This CDR3 spans 16 amino acids. The CDR3, as DNA: TGTGCCAGCAGCCGAGGAATTGGCACCGAGTACTATGGCTACACCTTC. Translation: CASSRGIGTEYYGYTF.

The J gene is TRBJ1-2, the V gene TRBV6-1; D not resolved. Germline CDR1 reads MNHNS; CDR2 reads SASEGT. This CDR3 comprises 13 residues. Between the trimmed V and J ends, which lost 0 bases and 4 bases, there was a span of 6 bases. CDR3 amino acids: CASSEALVYGYTF. CDR3 in DNA: TGTGCCAGCAGTGAAGCGTTAGTCTATGGCTACACCTTC.

The J gene is TRBJ2-7, the V gene TRBV14, with a tentative D call TRBD2 (5 bases). The CDR3 length is 13 residues. Looked up from germline, CDR1 is SGHDN and CDR2 is FVKESK. V gave up 9 bases and J gave up 7 bases, with 19 bases separating them. The CDR3 sequence is CASPLRTPGEQYF. The CDR3 nucleotides read TGTGCCAGTCCCCTCCGGACGCCGGGGGAGCAGTACTTC.

V usage is TRBV19 and J usage is TRBJ2-1; TRBD1 is a possible D gene (6 bases). The CDR3 spans 15 residues. CDR1 LNHDA and CDR2 SQIVND come from the germline V gene (reference sequence). Between the trimmed V and J ends, which lost 10 bases and 2 bases, there was a span of 18 bases. CDR3 protein: CATQKARTAYNEQFF. The CDR3 DNA reads TGTGCCACCCAAAAGGCTCGGACAGCCTACAATGAGCAGTTCTTC.

This clone was observed a few times. The chain couples TRBV27 to TRBJ2-2, with D possibly TRBD1 on 6 matching bases. V was clipped by 3 bases and J by 6 bases, with 14 bases between them. The CDR3 consists of 15 residues. Germline V gene sequence: CDR1 MNHEY, CDR2 SMNVEV (reference sequence). CDR3 coding DNA: TGTGCCAGCAGTTTCTGGGGGCCCGGCGCCGGGGAGCTGTTTTTT. It codes for CASSFWGPGAGELFF.

This chain links TRBV2 with TRBJ1-6, with D tentatively TRBD1 (6 bases). Trimming stripped 7 bases from V and 7 bases from J, with 17 bases between. This CDR3 has 15 amino acids. Germline V gene data show CDR1 as SNHLY and CDR2 as FYNNEI. This chain's CDR3 is CASIGGAFGNSPLHF. CDR3 sequence (DNA): TGTGCCAGCATCGGGGGGGCGTTCGGAAATTCACCCCTCCACTTT.

The V call is TRBV7-2, the J call TRBJ1-2, with D possibly TRBD1 on 5 matching bases. This CDR3 spans 13 amino acids. V was shortened by 5 bases and J by 8 bases, with 15 bases between the two germline ends. Germline CDR1 reads SGHTA; CDR2 reads FQGNSA. The CDR3 region has the DNA TGTGCCAGCAGCCAGGGCCCGGCCTTGGGCTACACCTTC. Its protein product is CASSQGPALGYTF. Drawing the rest from reference TRBV7-2 and TRBJ1-2, the complete variable domain is GAGVSQSPSNKVTEKGKDVELRCDPISGHTALYWYRQSLGQGLEFLIYFQGNSAPDKSGLPSDRFSAERTGGSVSTLTIQRTQQEDSAVYLCASSQGPALGYTFGSGTRLTVV.

The chain is built from TRBV2 and TRBJ1-1, with 10 nucleotides matching TRBD1. Germline lookup yields CDR1 SNHLY and CDR2 FYNNEI. V was pared by 6 bases and J by 3 bases, with 4 bases of the junction left unmatched. The CDR3 totals 14 residues. CDR3 nucleotide sequence: TGTGCCAGCAGGGAGACAGGGGGCTACACTGAAGCTTTCTTT. Protein: CASRETGGYTEAFF. The full variable domain, rest sourced from reference TRBV2 and TRBJ1-1, is EPEVTQTPSHQVTQMGQEVILRCVPISNHLYFYWYRQILGQKVEFLVSFYNNEISEKSEIFDDQFSVERPDGSNFTLKIRSTKLEDSAMYFCASRETGGYTEAFFGQGTRLTVV.

This rearrangement joins TRBV10-2 to TRBJ2-5; D gene unclear. Per the germline V gene, CDR1 is WSHSY and CDR2 is SAAADI. The length of the CDR3 is 13 residues. The V gene lost 4 bases and the J gene lost 4 bases, with 10 bases spanning the gap. CDR3 residues: CASSVRVGETQYF. CDR3 DNA sequence: TGCGCCAGCAGTGTCCGCGTGGGAGAGACCCAGTACTTC.

The chain joins TRBV15 to TRBJ1-4; D ambiguous. The CDR3 loop spans 14 amino acids. Germline CDR1 and CDR2: LNHNV and YYDKDF (reference sequence). Trimming shortened V by 6 bases and J by 2 bases, and 10 bases separated the two germline ends. CDR3 sequence (DNA): TGTGCCACCAGGGAGACTCAGACTAATGAAAAACTGTTTTTT. It is translated as CATRETQTNEKLFF.

Of note for this clone: A much larger clone is a single base away; this may be a read error. V gene TRBV7-2 combines with J gene TRBJ1-2; weak D call: TRBD1 (5 bases). The V end was cut by 5 bases, the J end by 1 base, with 8 bases between. Germline assignment: CDR1 SGHTA and CDR2 FQGNSA. This CDR3 spans 13 amino acids. CDR3 nucleotides: TGTGCCAGCAGCGTACAGGATAACTATGGCTACACCTTC. Protein sequence: CASSVQDNYGYTF.

V usage is TRBV6-6 and J usage is TRBJ1-1, with D unresolved. The CDR3 is 15 amino acids. V gave up 2 bases and J gave up 6 bases, with 16 bases separating them. CDR1 and CDR2 from the germline V gene are MNHNY and SVGAGI (reference sequence). The CDR3 bases are TGTGCCAGCAGTTACCGAAAAGGCTCAGGCCCTGAAGCTTTCTTT. Its translation: CASSYRKGSGPEAFF.

V gene TRBV7-2 combines with J gene TRBJ2-1; 9 nucleotides line up with TRBD2. The CDR3 length is 15 residues. Germline lookup yields CDR1 SGHTA and CDR2 FQGNSA. V dropped 2 bases and J dropped 4; count of bases not matched to a gene: 3. The CDR3 DNA follows: TGTGCCAGCAGCTTAACAGCGGGAGGATACAATGAGCAGTTCTTC. This codes for CASSLTAGGYNEQFF.

The chain uses TRBV7-2 and TRBJ1-2; TRBD1 might be the D (5 bases). This CDR3 is built from 14 residues. V lost 2 bases and J 6 bases, leaving 13 bases between the germline ends. Looked up from germline, CDR1 is SGHTA and CDR2 is FQGNSA. The CDR3 DNA is TGTGCCAGCAGCTTAAGTTGGTCAGGGAATGGCTACACCTTC. The encoded protein is CASSLSWSGNGYTF.

The gene calls are TRBV2 and TRBJ1-1, with D uncertain. Germline V gene lookup returns CDR1 SNHLY and CDR2 FYNNEI. Trimming stripped 7 bases from V and 0 bases from J, with 15 bases between. This CDR3 has 15 amino acids. The CDR3 DNA is TGTGCCAGCACCTCCCCCGGCGACCTGAACACTGAAGCTTTCTTT. This codes for CASTSPGDLNTEAFF.

The chain employs TRBV5-1 and TRBJ2-5; D gene unclear. The CDR3 covers 14 residues. With 0 bases removed from V and 1 base from J, the gap between germline ends came to 7 bases. The germline V gene encodes CDR1 SGHRS and CDR2 YFSETQ. In nucleotides, the CDR3 is TGCGCCAGCAGCTTGGCCAGCACCCAAGAGACCCAGTACTTC. This encodes CASSLASTQETQYF.

The rearrangement links TRBV14 to TRBJ1-1, with D perhaps matching TRBD1 (5 bases). Germline loops: CDR1 SGHDN, CDR2 FVKESK. V lost 0 bases and J 0 bases, leaving 11 bases between the germline ends. The CDR3 spans 16 residues. Here the CDR3 DNA reads TGTGCCAGCAGCCAAGAGTGGGGGGAAATGAACACTGAAGCTTTCTTT. This sequence encodes CASSQEWGEMNTEAFF.

This clone was found a few times. The chain employs TRBV19 and TRBJ2-2; 7 positions agree with TRBD1. Germline V gene lookup returns CDR1 LNHDA and CDR2 SQIVND (reference sequence). V dropped 4 bases and J dropped 14; count of bases not matched to a gene: 13. The CDR3 covers 14 residues. The CDR3 is CASSTWTGLKLLFF. The CDR3 DNA is TGTGCCAGTAGTACCTGGACAGGTCTAAAGTTACTGTTTTTT. Based on the CDR3 plus reference TRBV19 and TRBJ2-2, the full variable domain is DGGITQSPKYLFRKEGQNVTLSCEQNLNHDAMYWYRQDPGQGLRLIYYSQIVNDFQKGDIAEGYSVSREKKESFPLTVTSAQKNPTAFYLCASSTWTGLKLLFFGEGSRLTVL.

In this sample, this clone is medium-sized. The chain carries TRBV2 and TRBJ1-5; a possible D gene is TRBD1 (6 bases). Germline V gene lookup returns CDR1 SNHLY and CDR2 FYNNEI. CDR3 size: 14 residues. V was cut by 2 bases and J by 6 bases, with 11 bases left in between. CDR3 sequence (DNA): TGTGCCAGCAGTGAAATGGGGGCCCGTCAGCCCCAGCATTTT. It translates to CASSEMGARQPQHF.

This clone was found a few times. The J gene is TRBJ1-5, the V gene TRBV27, with a tentative D call TRBD1 (5 bases). Germline V CDR1 and CDR2: MNHEY, SMNVEV (reference sequence). The germline V and J ends were trimmed by 1 base and 1 base, with 8 bases remaining between them. CDR3 size: 15 residues. The CDR3 sequence is CASSLLAGSNQPQHF. CDR3 DNA sequence: TGTGCCAGCAGTTTATTGGCAGGGAGCAATCAGCCCCAGCATTTT.

There are a few counts of this clone. The genes are TRBV5-1 and TRBJ1-1; D possibly corresponds to TRBD1 (5 bases). V was trimmed by 0 bases and J by 3 bases, leaving 12 bases between them. The CDR3 runs 15 residues. Germline CDR1 reads SGHRS; CDR2 reads YFSETQ. The CDR3 spells CASSLVVGRDTEAFF. CDR3 nucleotide sequence: TGCGCCAGCAGCTTGGTGGTCGGCAGGGACACTGAAGCTTTCTTT. Full variable domain (rest looked up from reference TRBV5-1 and TRBJ1-1): KAGVTQTPRYLIKTRGQQVTLSCSPISGHRSVSWYQQTPGQGLQFLFEYFSETQRNKGNFPGRFSGRQFSNSRSEMNVSTLELGDSALYLCASSLVVGRDTEAFFGQGTRLTVV.

CDR3 bases: TGTGCCAGCAGCTTAGCTAGCGGGGGGGCCGTCCAAGAGACCCAGTACTTC. Translation: CASSLASGGAVQETQYF. The chain carries TRBV7-2 and TRBJ2-5; 11 nucleotides agree with TRBD2. The length of the CDR3 is 17 residues. In germline, CDR1 is SGHTA, CDR2 FQGNSA. V shed 0 bases, J shed 1 base, and the junction held 4 bases outside the gene matches.

The chain carries TRBV2 and TRBJ1-1, with D uncertain. With 3 bases removed from V and 1 base from J, the gap between germline ends came to 12 bases. Germline assignment: CDR1 SNHLY and CDR2 FYNNEI. The CDR3 is 15 residues long. The CDR3 DNA sequence: TGTGCCAGCAGTGAGCGGACTTTCCAGAACACTGAAGCTTTCTTT. Translation: CASSERTFQNTEAFF.

As DNA, the CDR3 is TGTGCCAGCAGTAGAGGGACTAGCGGGGGGAGCAATGAGCAGTTCTTC. It translates to CASSRGTSGGSNEQFF. The rearrangement links TRBV6-6 to TRBJ2-1, with 15 bases that match TRBD2. The CDR3 covers 16 residues. The V gene end was trimmed by 5 bases and the J gene end by 6 bases; junction bases not matched to a gene: 5. CDR1 and CDR2 from the germline V gene are MNHNY and SVGAGI (reference sequence).